This T cell receptor beta chain was recorded in a study of cytomegalovirus exposure and HLA in healthy donors (dated by TCRdb to between 2016 and 2019). At the level of the whole study: According to an earlier analysis of 587 of the donors, about 179 million T cells yielded over 90 million unique TCR beta sequences and more than 250 Gb of sequence data. To decide whether each TCR beta V gene segment behaved as functional or pseudogenic, an earlier analysis of over 500 of the donors relied on high-throughput TCR beta sequencing. The study used immunosequencing to profile the T cell repertoires of 600 to 850 subjects and linked those repertoires to cytomegalovirus serostatus. The number of donors typed differed by locus, with roughly 629-640 for A, B, C, DRB1 and DQB1, roughly 520 for DQA1, approximately 570 for DPA1, and some 440 for DPB1. HLA typing covered class I and class II loci at four-digit resolution. The later analysis used no new phenotypic data to find candidate immune exposures, relying instead on TCR beta sequences and their occurrence across donors. Along with the roughly 610-subject first cohort, a separate validation cohort of around 120 different subjects was used. Alongside the repertoire data, information on donor age, sex, ethnicity and CMV serostatus was compiled. In a later analysis, previously published TCR beta repertoires from 550 to 700 donors were re-analyzed and high-resolution HLA genotyping was added so that TCR occurrence patterns could be studied. The study aimed to test whether cataloging public T cell receptors could reveal signatures of past pathogen exposure. Every repertoire in the discovery cohort had been generated on one and the same sequencing platform. Around 320 gigabases of sequencing data and 80 million or so unique TCR sequences were included in an early release covering 550 to 650 HLA-typed donors. Because of strong linkage in the cohort, roughly five DR-DQ haplotypes were treated as single units for association and clustering. Genome-wide SNP genotypes for about 65% of the 666 donors were used in a later genetic analysis, which treated that subset as a discovery cohort. High-throughput TCR immunosequencing, statistical association of individual TCRs with disease status, and machine learning were combined to predict cytomegalovirus infection status. The genetic ancestry cluster associated with self-reported Caucasian donors included 80% to 90% of the approximately 430 genotyped donors. Among about 390 genotyped donors of the cohort, an average of approximately 230,000 unique TCR beta nucleotide sequences were sequenced per donor, around 18% of them non-productive. The paper's findings and limits, for the study overall: Because counts were too low, some 17 rarely observed V segments, including chromosome 9 orphons, were left out of the earlier analysis of approximately 500 of the donors. Linkage disequilibrium might explain the correlated functional status among segregating V segments, but an unknown experimental factor could not be ruled out. According to a later analysis, parvovirus B19, influenza, CMV and Epstein-Barr virus appeared linked to several top co-occurrence clusters. In a later genetic analysis, a missense DCLRE1C variant was associated with V-gene and J-gene trimming of TCR beta chains, and the association was replicated in an independent cohort. In a later analysis, HLA-associated TCR beta chains showed more clonal expansion and lower generation probabilities than non-associated chains that were equally common. In a later analysis, the rate of TCR association differed among HLA loci, with DRB1 alleles having the most associated TCRs and HLA-C alleles having the fewest. The presence/absence analyses assumed that sequencing depth was roughly uniform across donors, and that assumption may not be true. A further reported finding was that TCR beta sequences accurately predicted the HLA-A and HLA-B alleles for most subjects in the first cohort. Specific HLA alleles were associated with about 17,000 TCR beta sequences at a false discovery rate of 0.05 in a later analysis. In an earlier analysis of 587 of the donors, most TCR beta V segments appeared in productive rearrangements about 90% or about 30% of the time, broadly matching IMGT annotations. In both the original and validation cohorts, the classifier was reported to diagnose cytomegalovirus status with high specificity and sensitivity. Assigning TCR associations to individual alleles was difficult when HLA alleles, especially DR and DQ, strongly co-occurred. Most TCR sequences were observed very rarely across donors, whereas some public TCRs were present in many individuals. Because HLA typing was missing for some donors at each locus, association tests included only the typed subset. It was suggested by the authors that the approach could potentially be generalized to other disease states and immunological phenotypes. CMV serostatus was the only immune exposure information available for the cohort. In vitro tests confirmed that a few of the cytomegalovirus-associated TCR beta chains recognize cytomegalovirus antigens. Most CMV-associated TCR beta chains appeared to be HLA-restricted in a later analysis, and the HLA associations seemed to be driven largely by CMV exposure. The cohort was sequenced for TCR beta chains only, and without alpha or paired-chain data the features that could be detected were limited. The study listed 164 TCR beta chains as associated with cytomegalovirus. The sequencing pipeline was judged likely to have produced a cluster of highly shared sequence variants as a technical artifact. In a later genetic analysis, fewer N-insertions in productive TCRs were reported among donors in an Asian-associated ancestry cluster than the roughly 700-donor mean.

The cohort consisted of approximately 690 healthy bone marrow donors. At the time of sampling, every cohort member was nominally healthy, though immune exposures that went unrecorded were likely present. The donor tested CMV seropositive, placing the donor among the 250 to 350 seropositive members of the cohort. Every donor gave a peripheral blood sample, and the peripheral blood mononuclear cells from that sample were used for TCR beta sequencing. Genomic DNA was extracted from the blood cell samples with the Qiagen DNeasy Blood Extraction Kit. This clone was seen a few times. Its antigen remains undetermined. Its ends do not fully match the called genes, so a read error is possible. Receptor libraries were prepared by the immunoSEQ multiplex PCR assay. For the multiplex PCR, a mixture combining 60 forward primers for TCR Vbeta segments and 13 reverse primers for TCR Jbeta segments was used. The CDR3 region of rearranged TCR beta genes was amplified from genomic DNA with a multiplex PCR assay. On the Illumina HiSeq System, the amplified TCR beta libraries were sequenced as 87-base-pair reads. The authors' pipeline ran thus. A later analysis tallied around 82 million unique TCR beta chains across the 610 or so repertoires, and 10 million to 11 million of those chains were shared by two or more donors. Raw reads were error-corrected and collapsed into unique sequences by a nearest-neighbor algorithm in which closely related sequences were merged to remove PCR and sequencing errors. CDR3 sequences were aligned to IMGT reference sequences to assign V, D and J gene segments. For a sequence to be retained, a match of at least six nucleotides was required to both a V gene segment and a J gene segment. A rearrangement was called productive if the CDR3 had no stop codons and remained in frame with V and J, and every other rearrangement was called non-productive. Following IMGT convention, CDR3 was defined as the stretch from the second conserved V-encoded cysteine up to the conserved J-encoded phenylalanine. In an earlier analysis of roughly 610 of the donors, sequences lacking an unambiguous match to a single V gene segment were excluded. An earlier analysis of approximately 590 of the donors classified V segments as functional when productive rearrangements were above 56.7% and as segregating when the standard deviation between donors was above 5%. A statistical classification framework was built for diagnosing cytomegalovirus status from the catalog of TCR beta chain sequences. V and J gene assignment, in a later analysis, came from comparing TCR nucleotide sequences with IMGT/GENE-DB human TR gene sequences. In a later analysis, CDR3 sequences and most-parsimonious VDJ recombination scenarios were assigned using the TCRdist pipeline. In a later analysis, every TCR beta chain was defined by the combination of its CDR3 amino acid sequence and its V-gene family, and reads without a unique V-gene family were dropped. In a later analysis, fewer than 600 highly shared, low-generation-probability nucleotide sequences were removed to address suspected cross-contamination and a sequencing artifact. In a later analysis, a clonal expansion index was calculated for each public chain from normalized within-repertoire ranks of inferred template counts. Generation probabilities in a later analysis came from a VDJ recombination model fitted to out-of-frame rearrangements, and those results were checked against IGoR. Hypergeometric tests were used in a later analysis to score TCR-TCR, TCR-HLA and TCR-CMV co-occurrence, with a repertoire-size bias correction applied to the TCR pairs. To estimate false discovery rates, a later analysis permuted the HLA or CMV assignments 20 times. In a later analysis, co-occurring TCRs were grouped using DBSCAN, and TCRdist sequence similarity was added for clustering within HLA-allele-positive subsets. Repertoires with fewer than 30,000 or more than 120,000 public chains, plus five repertoires with anomalous nucleotide sharing, were excluded from co-occurrence clustering. TCRdb re-hosts the immuneACCESS table, in-frame sequences only. Its copies lack some clones; in the studies checked, an unresolved V gene accounts for under half of them, and the cause for the rest is not known. V and J calls and clone size follow that table, whereas D and trimming were derived from the DNA. In all, the sample holds around 100,000 clones, and roughly 70% of those were seen once. Roughly a tenth of the sample lies in the top ten.

The TCR comes from a man in his forties or fifties in good health and CMV-seropositive. Material: PBMCs.

The CDR3 sequence is CSSSPGLADTYEQYF. The nucleotides are TGTTCCAGCAGCCCTGGACTAGCGGATACCTACGAGCAGTACTTC. The sequence is built from TRBV7-9 and TRBJ2-7, and TRBD2 aligns with 10 junction nucleotides. Sequences SEHNR (CDR1) and FQNEAQ (CDR2) are obtained from the germline V gene (reference sequence). Its CDR3 holds 15 amino acids, cysteine through phenylalanine. Solely the CDR3 DNA is kept, with 45 bases framed from the first base.